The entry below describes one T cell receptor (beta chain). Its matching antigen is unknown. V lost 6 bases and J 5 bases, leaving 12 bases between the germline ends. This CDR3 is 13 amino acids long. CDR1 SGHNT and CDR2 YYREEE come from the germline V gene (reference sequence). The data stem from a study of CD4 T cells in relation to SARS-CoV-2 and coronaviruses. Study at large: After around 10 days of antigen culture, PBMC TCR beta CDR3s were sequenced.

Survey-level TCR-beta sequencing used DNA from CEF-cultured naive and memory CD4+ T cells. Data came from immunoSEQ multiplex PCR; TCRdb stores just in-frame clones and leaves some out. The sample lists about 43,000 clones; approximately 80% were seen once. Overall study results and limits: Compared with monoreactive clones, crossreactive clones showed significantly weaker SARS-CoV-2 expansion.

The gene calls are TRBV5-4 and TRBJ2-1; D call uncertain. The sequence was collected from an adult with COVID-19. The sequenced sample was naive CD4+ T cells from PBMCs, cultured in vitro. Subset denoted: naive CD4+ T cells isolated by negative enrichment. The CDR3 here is CASISGRNNEQFF. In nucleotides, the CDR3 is TGTGCCAGCATCTCGGGCAGGAACAATGAGCAGTTCTTC.